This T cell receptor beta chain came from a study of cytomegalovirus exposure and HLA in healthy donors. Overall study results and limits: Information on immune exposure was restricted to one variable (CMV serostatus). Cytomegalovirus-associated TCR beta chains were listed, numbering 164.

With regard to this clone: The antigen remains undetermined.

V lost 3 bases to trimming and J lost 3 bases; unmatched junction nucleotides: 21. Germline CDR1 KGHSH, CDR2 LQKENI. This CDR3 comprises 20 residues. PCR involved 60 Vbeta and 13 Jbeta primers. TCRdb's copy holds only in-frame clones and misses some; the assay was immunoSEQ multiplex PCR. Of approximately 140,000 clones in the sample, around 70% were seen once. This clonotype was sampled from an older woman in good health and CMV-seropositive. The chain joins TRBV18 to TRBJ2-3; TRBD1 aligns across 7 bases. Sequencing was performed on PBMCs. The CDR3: CASSPTPQYRGPEGTDTQYF. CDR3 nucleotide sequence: TGTGCCAGCTCACCCACTCCCCAATACAGGGGCCCTGAGGGGACAGATACGCAGTATTTT.